What follows are 13 T cell receptor beta chains derived from one specimen sequenced in a study of cytotoxic CD8 clonotypes in ibrutinib-treated CLL. The method was immunoSEQ multiplex PCR; TCRdb's version includes in-frame clones alone and lacks a portion of them. The sample has about 23,000 clones, about 72% seen once; the top ten hold around 26%. This specimen consisted of PBMCs, obtained after 24 months of ibrutinib treatment. The receptors shown here come from a human donor with chronic lymphocytic leukemia.

This chain connects TRBV7-9 to TRBJ2-3; TRBD1 matches 7 bases. CDR3 size: 16 residues. V shed 2 bases, J shed 3 bases, and the junction held 8 bases outside the gene matches. Germline-derived CDR1 and CDR2 are SEHNR and FQNEAQ (reference sequence). DNA for the CDR3: TGTGCCAGCAGCTTAACGACAGGGCGTAGGACAGATACGCAGTATTTT. This translates into CASSLTTGRRTDTQYF. The full variable domain, its missing parts supplied by reference TRBV7-9 and TRBJ2-3, is DTGVSQNPRHKITKRGQNVTFRCDPISEHNRLYWYRQTLGQGPEFLTYFQNEAQLEKSRLLSDRFSAERPKGSFSTLEIQRTEQGDSAMYLCASSLTTGRRTDTQYFGPGTRLTVL.

This chain links TRBV5-6 with TRBJ2-6, with TRBD1 matching 9 bases. The germline CDR1 and CDR2 sequences are SGHDT and YYEEEE. The V segment lost 3 bases and the J segment 0 bases; nucleotides outside the gene matches: 7. This CDR3 has 18 amino acids. The CDR3 bases are TGTGCCAGCAGCTATTACGGGACAGGGACCTCTGGGGCCAACGTCCTGACTTTC. This gives the protein CASSYYGTGTSGANVLTF.

The chain employs TRBV7-9 and TRBJ2-1; D gene ambiguous. With 1 base removed from V and 3 bases from J, the gap between germline ends came to 16 bases. This CDR3 region has 17 residues. Per the germline V gene, CDR1 is SEHNR and CDR2 is FQNEAQ (reference sequence). CDR3 in amino acids: CASSLGPDKGHYNEQFF. In DNA, the CDR3 is TGTGCCAGCAGCTTAGGGCCAGACAAAGGGCACTACAATGAGCAGTTCTTC.

The CDR3 reads CASSLDRVDETQYF. For the CDR3, the DNA is TGTGCCAGCAGCCTGGACAGGGTAGACGAGACCCAGTACTTC. The gene calls are TRBV5-4 and TRBJ2-5, with TRBD1 matching 8 bases. CDR1 and CDR2 (germline): SGHNT, YYREEE (reference sequence). The length of the CDR3 is 14 residues. Trimming took 4 bases from V and 5 from J; bases not matched to a gene: 7.

Only a few counts were recorded for this clone. The genes are TRBV11-1 and TRBJ2-3; no clear D gene. V lost 1 base, J lost 2 bases, and 13 bases lay in between. The CDR3 length is 16 residues. Germline lookup yields CDR1 SGHAT and CDR2 FQDESV (reference sequence). CDR3 sequence reads: CASSLGGVWDTDTQYF. The DNA of the CDR3 is TGTGCCAGCAGCTTAGGTGGGGTTTGGGACACAGATACGCAGTATTTT. The full variable domain, completed using reference TRBV11-1 and TRBJ2-3, is EAEVAQSPRYKITEKSQAVAFWCDPISGHATLYWYRQILGQGPELLVQFQDESVVDDSQLPKDRFSAERLKGVDSTLKIQPAELGDSAMYLCASSLGGVWDTDTQYFGPGTRLTVL.

The chain couples TRBV19 to TRBJ1-5; 7 bases map to TRBD1. Germline V CDR1 and CDR2: LNHDA, SQIVND (reference sequence). The CDR3 is made up of 14 amino acids. Trimming removed 5 bases from V and 5 bases from J; junction bases left unmatched: 6. The CDR3 loop is CASSPQGSYQPQHF. DNA of the CDR3: TGTGCCAGTAGTCCACAGGGGTCTTATCAGCCCCAGCATTTT.

The V and J genes are TRBV9 and TRBJ2-1; no definite D call. V dropped 0 bases and J dropped 2 bases, with 9 bases sitting between them. The CDR3 is 15 residues long. Germline CDR1 is SGDLS and CDR2 is YYNGEE. The CDR3 bases are TGTGCCAGCAGCGTAGATTGGCGGACCTACAATGAGCAGTTCTTC. Translation: CASSVDWRTYNEQFF.

CDR3 bases: TGTGCCAGCAGCAAAAACCGAAACAGGGTAGGAGATTCACCCCTCCACTTT. Encoded protein: CASSKNRNRVGDSPLHF. The J gene is TRBJ1-6, the V gene TRBV11-2; D might be TRBD1 (6 bases). The CDR3 is made up of 17 amino acids. V lost 5 bases, J lost 8 bases, and 22 bases lay in between. Germline V gene data show CDR1 as SGHAT and CDR2 as FQNNGV.

J is TRBJ2-7 and V is TRBV25-1, with D possibly being TRBD2 (6 bases). CDR3 length equals 12 residues. The V end was cut by 10 bases, the J end by 0 bases, with 10 bases between. Germline V lookup: CDR1 MGHDK, CDR2 SYGVNS. The CDR3 sequence is CATTGDSYEQYF. The CDR3 DNA sequence: TGTGCCACCACGGGGGACTCCTACGAGCAGTACTTC.

The chain has TRBV27 and TRBJ2-7; the match to TRBD2 covers 7 bases. From germline, CDR1 is MNHEY and CDR2 SMNVEV (reference sequence). The CDR3 length is 17 residues. J lost 6 bases, V lost 7 bases, and 21 bases had no gene match. Here the CDR3 reads CASTLPREGPQSGEQYF. The CDR3 DNA reads TGTGCCAGCACTCTACCGAGGGAGGGACCACAGAGCGGCGAGCAGTACTTC.

This clone appeared a few times. CDR3 nucleotides: TGTGCCAGCACCGAGCGGGGGGACTCCTACGAGCAGTACTTC. The encoded protein is CASTERGDSYEQYF. The rearrangement uses TRBV4-2 and TRBJ2-7; TRBD2 agrees at 9 bases. Per germline, CDR1 LGHNA and CDR2 YNFKEQ. The CDR3 totals 14 residues. The trim removed 7 bases at V and 0 bases at J, leaving 4 bases unmatched.

V is TRBV6-1 and J is TRBJ1-2; no clear D. CDR1 and CDR2 (germline): MNHNS, SASEGT. V was shortened by 6 bases and J by 4 bases, with 12 bases between the two germline ends. The length of the CDR3 is 13 residues. CDR3 sequence: CASSLRQLYGYTF. The CDR3 DNA is TGTGCCAGCAGCCTAAGGCAGCTCTATGGCTACACCTTC.

This clone is large. The V gene is TRBV5-4, the J gene TRBJ2-7; possible D gene TRBD2, 5 bases. The CDR3 extends over 13 amino acids. Trimming left V 2 bases short and J 5 bases short, with 11 bases between. CDR1 and CDR2 (germline): SGHNT, YYREEE (reference sequence). In nucleotides, the CDR3 is TGTGCCAGCAGCTTCGGGGTGAGGAACGAGCAGTACTTC. Translated, it gives CASSFGVRNEQYF.